One TCR beta chain is described in this entry. Antigen: not known. Measured with immunoSEQ multiplex PCR; TCRdb has only the in-frame clones, and not every one. The sample includes about 14,000 clones, 55% to 85% seen only once; the top ten take roughly 9.9%. This record comes from a study of vaccination effects on CD4 cells after COVID-19. Study context: Samples were taken post-vaccine, and their median timing was 72 days after the second dose.

In germline, CDR1 is MNHNS, CDR2 SASEGT. This CDR3 region has 17 residues. The trim removed 4 bases at V and 6 bases at J, leaving 12 bases unmatched. Under the ViraFEST assay, PBMC were stimulated with viral peptide pools so that antigen-specific CD4+ T cells expanded. Sequencing was performed afterwards. Cultured cells yielded isolated CD4+ T cells after 10 to 11 days. Vaccination of participants consisted of two doses of either the BNT162b2 or mRNA-1273 vaccine. The TCR was taken from a human donor who received a COVID-19 vaccine. The V call is TRBV6-1, the J call TRBJ1-6, with 7 bases lining up with TRBD1. The source was CD4+ T cells from PBMCs cultured with SARS-CoV-2 spike peptides, collected after COVID-19 vaccination. CDR3 sequence reads: CASSGFWGSGGNSPLHF. As DNA, the CDR3 is TGTGCCAGCAGTGGTTTTTGGGGCTCAGGGGGTAATTCACCCCTCCACTTT.